The T cell receptor beta chain under discussion was sequenced for a study of shared clonotypes between healthy human individuals. Overall study findings and caveats: Inspection by rarefaction showed sorted-subset sequencing to be incomplete despite large depth. Naive subsets, compared against memory subsets, generally had larger estimated richness values. Non-shared clonotypes were found to have lower generation probabilities than the clonotypes that were shared by all four of the sorted-subset donors.

J was trimmed by 15 bases and V by 4 bases; bases with no gene match: 8. The CDR3 runs to 12 residues. Germline V gene sequence: CDR1 ENHRY, CDR2 SYGVKD. Clones were read by immunoSEQ multiplex PCR, and TCRdb kept only the in-frame ones, dropping some. This repertoire shows about 1.1 million clones, about 72% found once; its top ten account for 0.89%. Of note for this clone: Its antigen is as yet unknown.

Input material: memory CD4+ T cells from PBMCs. As for subset: CD45RA-negative fraction. The clonotype originates from a young man in good health. Some clones in this sample may be carry-over from other donors' samples. V usage is TRBV10-3 and J usage is TRBJ2-3, with 9 positions matching TRBD2. CDR3 sequence (DNA): TGTGCCATCAGTGGACTAGCGGACACGCTATATTTT. Protein sequence: CAISGLADTLYF.